The 2 T cell receptor beta chains below were found in one sample sequenced in a study of shared clonotypes between healthy human individuals. The protocol was immunoSEQ multiplex PCR, while the TCRdb copy is restricted to in-frame clones and leaves out a portion. The sample lists roughly 2.5 million clones, about 92% occurring once. Material for sequencing was naive CD4+ T cells sorted from blood. Subset specified: CD45RA+ positively selected. The receptors stem from a man aged 18 to 29 in good health.

The chain is built from TRBV6-5 and TRBJ2-7; D not resolved. Trimming pared 2 bases from V and 2 bases from J, leaving 10 bases between. This CDR3 spans 14 amino acids. Germline loops: CDR1 MNHEY, CDR2 SVGAGI. The CDR3 DNA reads TGTGCCAGCAGTTACGATTGGTCGGCCTACGAGCAGTACTTC. Its protein product is CASSYDWSAYEQYF.

The V call is TRBV6-6, the J call TRBJ2-2; a possible D gene is TRBD2 (5 bases). The CDR3 spans 15 residues. Germline assignment: CDR1 MNHNY and CDR2 SVGAGI (reference sequence). Trimming stripped 2 bases from V and 5 bases from J, with 12 bases between. CDR3 protein: CASSYQPRGTGELFF. The CDR3 coding sequence is TGTGCCAGCAGTTACCAACCGAGAGGGACCGGGGAGCTGTTTTTT.